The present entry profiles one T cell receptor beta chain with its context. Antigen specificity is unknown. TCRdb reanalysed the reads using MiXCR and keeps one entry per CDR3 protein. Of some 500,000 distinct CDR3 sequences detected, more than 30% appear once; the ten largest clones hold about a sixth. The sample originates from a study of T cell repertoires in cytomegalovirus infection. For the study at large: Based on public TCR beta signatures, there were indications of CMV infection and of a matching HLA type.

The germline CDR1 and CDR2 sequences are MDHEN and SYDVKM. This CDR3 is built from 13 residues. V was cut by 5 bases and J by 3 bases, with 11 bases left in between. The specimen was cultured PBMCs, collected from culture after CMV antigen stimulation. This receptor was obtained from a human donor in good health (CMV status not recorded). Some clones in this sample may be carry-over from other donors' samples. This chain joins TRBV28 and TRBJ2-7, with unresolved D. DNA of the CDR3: TGTGCCAGCAGTACCCGACTCAGCTACGAGCAGTACTTC. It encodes CASSTRLSYEQYF.